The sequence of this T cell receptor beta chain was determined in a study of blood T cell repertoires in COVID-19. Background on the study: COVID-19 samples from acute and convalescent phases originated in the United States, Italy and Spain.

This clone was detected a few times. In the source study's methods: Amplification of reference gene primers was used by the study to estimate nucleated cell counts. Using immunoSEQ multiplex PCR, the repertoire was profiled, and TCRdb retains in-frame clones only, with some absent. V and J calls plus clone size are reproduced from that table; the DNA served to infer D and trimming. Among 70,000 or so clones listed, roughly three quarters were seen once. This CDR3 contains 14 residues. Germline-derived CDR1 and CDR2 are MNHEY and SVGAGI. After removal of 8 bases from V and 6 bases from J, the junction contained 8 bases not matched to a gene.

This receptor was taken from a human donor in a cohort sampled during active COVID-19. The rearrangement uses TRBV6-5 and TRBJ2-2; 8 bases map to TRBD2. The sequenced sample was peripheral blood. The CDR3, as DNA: TGTGCCAGCGGAGCGGGAGATGACGCCGGGGAGCTGTTTTTT. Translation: CASGAGDDAGELFF.